This TCR beta chain was documented in a study of early T cells in non-severe SARS-CoV-2 infection. TCRdb recomputed calls from the 5' RACE reads with MiXCR, one row per CDR3 protein. The data contain roughly 90,000 distinct CDR3 sequences, 12% to 15% of them singletons. This clonotype has just a few counts. The sequence derives from an adult who was a healthcare worker with PCR-confirmed SARS-CoV-2 infection or an uninfected control (not recorded which). The sequencing sample was made of whole blood.

The CDR3 reads CASGTGVPYNSPLHF. CDR3 sequence (DNA): TGTGCCAGTGGGACGGGGGTTCCCTATAATTCACCCCTCCACTTT. J is TRBJ1-6 and V is TRBV28; possibly TRBD1 for D (5 bases). Germline V gene lookup returns CDR1 MDHEN and CDR2 SYDVKM. V was clipped by 9 bases and J by 2 bases, with 14 bases between them. The length of the CDR3 is 15 residues.